Listed here are 25 T cell receptor beta chains from one sample, sequenced in a study of T cells in localized non-small cell lung cancer. Produced via immunoSEQ multiplex PCR; TCRdb's table is partial and in-frame only. Among some 1,800 clones listed, more than 20% were seen once. The specimen was normal lung tissue next to the tumor, collected before any cancer treatment. These receptors all stem from a female donor older than 55 with stage I lung adenocarcinoma.

The chain uses TRBV12-5 and TRBJ2-1; D might be TRBD2 (5 bases). Germline lookup yields CDR1 LGHNT and CDR2 FRNRAP. The CDR3 contains 15 residues. For the CDR3, the DNA is TGTGCCAGCAACGTGGACTTCCGCGGGTACAATGAGCAGTTCTTC. Translating gives CASNVDFRGYNEQFF.

V gene TRBV19 combines with J gene TRBJ1-4; TRBD1 matches at 10 bases. The germline gives CDR1 LNHDA, CDR2 SQIVND (reference sequence). J was trimmed by 5 bases and V by 3 bases; bases with no gene match: 6. The CDR3 loop spans 16 amino acids. CDR3 in DNA: TGTGCCAGTAGTATCATAGAGGGACAGGGGAATGAAAAACTGTTTTTT. Protein: CASSIIEGQGNEKLFF.

In this sample, this clone turned up a few times. The V gene is TRBV5-1, the J gene TRBJ1-4; a weak D match, TRBD1 (5 bases). Germline lookup yields CDR1 SGHRS and CDR2 YFSETQ. The CDR3 totals 14 residues. With 2 bases removed from V and 8 bases from J, the gap between germline ends came to 13 bases. The CDR3 bases are TGCGCCAGCAGCTTTCAGGGTGATGGAGAAAAACTGTTTTTT. Translation: CASSFQGDGEKLFF.

This clone is large. The rearrangement uses TRBV29-1 and TRBJ1-4; 7 nucleotides agree with TRBD1. Germline trimming cut 6 bases from V and 6 bases from J; bases unmatched to any gene: 7. The CDR3 length is 13 residues. Germline CDR1 is SQVTM and CDR2 is ANQGSEA. The CDR3 reads CSVQTGIYEKLFF. CDR3 in DNA: TGCAGCGTACAGACAGGGATTTATGAAAAACTGTTTTTT.

V and J are TRBV28 and TRBJ1-5; D is undetermined. The CDR3 totals 14 residues. V was trimmed by 6 bases and J by 9 bases, leaving 18 bases between them. Germline V gene lookup returns CDR1 MDHEN and CDR2 SYDVKM. The CDR3 DNA sequence: TGTGCCAGCAGCGGCAGGACGGCGAACCTGCCCCAGCATTTT. Translating gives CASSGRTANLPQHF. Looking up the rest from reference TRBV28 and TRBJ1-5 gives the full variable domain: DVKVTQSSRYLVKRTGEKVFLECVQDMDHENMFWYRQDPGLGLRLIYFSYDVKMKEKGDIPEGYSVSREKKERFSLILESASTNQTSMYLCASSGRTANLPQHFGDGTRLSIL.

V usage is TRBV27 and J usage is TRBJ2-1; no clear D. Trimming stripped 2 bases from V and 3 bases from J, with 5 bases between. CDR1 and CDR2 (germline): MNHEY, SMNVEV (reference sequence). This CDR3 has 13 amino acids. The CDR3 is CASSLSFYNEQFF. The CDR3 coding sequence is TGTGCCAGCAGTTTAAGTTTCTACAATGAGCAGTTCTTC.

The chain links TRBV28 to TRBJ2-3; TRBD1 might be the D (5 bases). CDR1 is MDHEN, CDR2 SYDVKM, per germline. CDR3 length: 14 residues. V was pared by 3 bases and J by 2 bases, with 9 bases between. Written as DNA, the CDR3 is TGTGCCAGCAGTTTGTCAGGGATCACAGATACGCAGTATTTT. Protein: CASSLSGITDTQYF.

This chain connects TRBV11-3 to TRBJ1-5, with 9 bases identical to TRBD1. Trimming removed 1 base from V and 6 bases from J; junction bases left unmatched: 1. This CDR3 region has 14 residues. CDR1 SGHNT and CDR2 YENEEA come from the germline V gene. The CDR3 DNA reads as TGTGCCAGCAGCTTAGTGGGACAGGGTCAGCCCCAGCATTTT. It translates to CASSLVGQGQPQHF.

The V call is TRBV28, the J call TRBJ1-5; D call uncertain. V was clipped by 10 bases and J by 0 bases, with 16 bases between them. This CDR3 has 15 amino acids. Germline lookup yields CDR1 MDHEN and CDR2 SYDVKM. The CDR3 DNA sequence: TGTGCCACCAAAACCCCAAGCGGTAGCAATCAGCCCCAGCATTTT. Its protein product is CATKTPSGSNQPQHF.

This clone came up a few times. V usage is TRBV15 and J usage is TRBJ2-2; D is unclear. CDR3 size: 15 residues. Per germline, CDR1 LNHNV and CDR2 YYDKDF (reference sequence). The germline V and J ends were trimmed by 1 base and 0 bases, with 6 bases remaining between them. The CDR3 here is CATSRGRSNTGELFF. The CDR3, as DNA: TGTGCCACCAGCAGAGGGCGATCGAACACCGGGGAGCTGTTTTTT.

This clone was found a few times. This chain connects TRBV6-8 to TRBJ2-7; maybe TRBD1 (5 bases). CDR3 length: 13 amino acids. Germline V lookup: CDR1 MNHGY, CDR2 SAAAGT. Trimming pared 7 bases from V and 2 bases from J, leaving 12 bases between. CDR3 in DNA: TGTGCCAGCACCGGACACCTAACCTACGAGCAGTACTTC. Protein: CASTGHLTYEQYF.

In this sample, this clone turned up a few times. The CDR3 DNA sequence: TGTGCCAGCAGCCTAGGACTAGCGGGAGACGTAGATACGCAGTATTTT. Its translation is CASSLGLAGDVDTQYF. The chain links TRBV11-3 to TRBJ2-3; 13 bases line up with TRBD2. The CDR3 length is 16 residues. CDR1 and CDR2 from the germline V gene are SGHNT and YENEEA. The V gene end was trimmed by 5 bases and the J gene end by 5 bases; junction bases not matched to a gene: 7.

This chain connects TRBV28 to TRBJ1-5; D might be TRBD1 (6 bases). Germline CDR1 MDHEN, CDR2 SYDVKM. The V end lost 7 bases, the J end lost 6 bases, and 19 bases lay between the germline ends. The CDR3 contains 15 residues. CDR3 protein: CASNPRGKGFQPQHF. In DNA, the CDR3 is TGTGCCAGCAATCCAAGGGGGAAGGGATTTCAGCCCCAGCATTTT.

The chain couples TRBV29-1 to TRBJ1-2; 12 positions match TRBD1. V dropped 3 bases and J dropped 6; count of bases not matched to a gene: 11. CDR3 length: 16 amino acids. Germline assignment: CDR1 SQVTM and CDR2 ANQGSEA. CDR3 in amino acids: CSVEWVPGQGADGYTF. The CDR3 region has the DNA TGCAGCGTTGAGTGGGTCCCGGGACAGGGGGCAGATGGCTACACCTTC.

The V gene is TRBV5-1, the J gene TRBJ1-2; 8 bases fit TRBD1. V lost 4 bases and J lost 0; bases outside the gene matches: 2. Germline V lookup: CDR1 SGHRS, CDR2 YFSETQ. This CDR3 has 14 residues. The CDR3 sequence is CASSRTGPNYGYTF. CDR3 in DNA: TGCGCCAGCAGCCGGACAGGGCCTAACTATGGCTACACCTTC.

This clone was counted a few times. This chain links TRBV28 with TRBJ1-1; no firm D call. This CDR3 contains 15 residues. V was pared by 5 bases and J by 0 bases, with 13 bases between. CDR1 is MDHEN, CDR2 SYDVKM, per germline. CDR3: CASSLPGPMNTEAFF. The DNA for the CDR3 is TGTGCCAGCAGTCTCCCCGGGCCCATGAACACTGAAGCTTTCTTT.

Sample share makes this clone large. The gene calls are TRBV11-3 and TRBJ1-5, with D possibly TRBD1 on 5 matching bases. The CDR3 length is 16 residues. The V end lost 5 bases, the J end lost 5 bases, and 19 bases lay between the germline ends. Germline CDR1 is SGHNT and CDR2 is YENEEA. CDR3 bases: TGTGCCAGCAGCAGGGAAACCGGGACCCCGTATCAGCCCCAGCATTTT. Translation gives CASSRETGTPYQPQHF. Using reference TRBV11-3 and TRBJ1-5 for the parts outside the CDR3, the full variable domain is EAGVVQSPRYKIIEKKQPVAFWCNPISGHNTLYWYLQNLGQGPELLIRYENEEAVDDSQLPKDRFSAERLKGVDSTLKIQPAELGDSAVYLCASSRETGTPYQPQHFGDGTRLSIL.

This clone has more than one count but fewer than ten. The chain employs TRBV28 and TRBJ2-3; TRBD2 is a possible D gene (5 bases). The CDR3 runs 12 residues. V was shortened by 7 bases and J by 3 bases, with 8 bases between the two germline ends. The V gene's germline CDR1 is MDHEN and CDR2 SYDVKM. The CDR3, as DNA: TGTGCCAGCAAGACGGGAACAGATACGCAGTATTTT. Protein product: CASKTGTDTQYF.

V and J are TRBV25-1 and TRBJ2-7; a possible D gene is TRBD1 (5 bases). CDR3 length: 12 amino acids. From germline, CDR1 is MGHDK and CDR2 SYGVNS. V lost 2 bases and J 8 bases, leaving 10 bases between the germline ends. CDR3 region: CASSEGATQQYF. CDR3 in DNA: TGTGCCAGCAGTGAAGGGGCGACCCAGCAGTACTTC.

This clone is judged medium-sized. The chain is built from TRBV6-8 and TRBJ2-6, with 8 nucleotides matching TRBD1. CDR1 MNHGY and CDR2 SAAAGT come from the germline V gene. The CDR3 runs 19 residues. The ends lost 8 bases at V and 0 bases at J; junction bases unmatched: 15. The CDR3 DNA sequence: TGTGCCAGCGTACGGGACAGGCTTACCCTCTCCTCTGGGGCCAACGTCCTGACTTTC. Translated: CASVRDRLTLSSGANVLTF.

By share, this clone counts as medium-sized (0.01 to 0.1%). V gene TRBV6-8 combines with J gene TRBJ2-7, with D hard to call. The CDR3 spans 13 residues. With 1 base removed from V and 6 bases from J, the gap between germline ends came to 10 bases. Germline-derived CDR1 and CDR2 are MNHGY and SAAAGT. This chain's CDR3 is CASSYLGLGEQYF. As DNA, the CDR3 is TGTGCCAGCAGTTACTTGGGCCTGGGCGAGCAGTACTTC.

This clone appeared many times. The rearrangement links TRBV9 to TRBJ1-1; D unclear. There are 12 residues in the CDR3. Trimming shortened V by 4 bases and J by 6 bases, and 10 bases separated the two germline ends. Germline V gene data show CDR1 as SGDLS and CDR2 as YYNGEE. The CDR3 is CASSLSLSEAFF. DNA of the CDR3: TGTGCCAGCAGCTTAAGTCTGTCTGAAGCTTTCTTT.

J is TRBJ1-2 and V is TRBV19; 7 bases are shared with TRBD1. The V segment lost 7 bases and the J segment 4 bases; nucleotides outside the gene matches: 12. The CDR3 runs to 15 residues. Germline V gene sequence: CDR1 LNHDA, CDR2 SQIVND (reference sequence). In nucleotides, the CDR3 is TGTGCCAGTATTCCTGGACAGGACCTTGTCTATGGCTACACCTTC. Translation: CASIPGQDLVYGYTF. Drawing the rest from reference TRBV19 and TRBJ1-2, the complete variable domain is DGGITQSPKYLFRKEGQNVTLSCEQNLNHDAMYWYRQDPGQGLRLIYYSQIVNDFQKGDIAEGYSVSREKKESFPLTVTSAQKNPTAFYLCASIPGQDLVYGYTFGSGTRLTVV.

This clone qualifies as large. This rearrangement joins TRBV18 to TRBJ2-5; a possible D gene is TRBD1 (6 bases). The germline gives CDR1 KGHSH, CDR2 LQKENI. This CDR3 spans 15 amino acids. V lost 0 bases, J lost 5 bases, and 13 bases lay in between. This CDR3 reads CASSPPAGARETQYF. The CDR3 DNA sequence: TGTGCCAGCTCACCACCGGCAGGGGCGAGGGAGACCCAGTACTTC.

By share, this clone ranks as medium-sized. This chain links TRBV11-3 with TRBJ2-2, with D unresolved. Trimming stripped 5 bases from V and 3 bases from J, with 10 bases between. Germline V CDR1 and CDR2: SGHNT, YENEEA. The CDR3 totals 14 residues. In DNA, the CDR3 is TGTGCCAGCAGCCTTCTATATGACACCGGGGAGCTGTTTTTT. Amino acids: CASSLLYDTGELFF.